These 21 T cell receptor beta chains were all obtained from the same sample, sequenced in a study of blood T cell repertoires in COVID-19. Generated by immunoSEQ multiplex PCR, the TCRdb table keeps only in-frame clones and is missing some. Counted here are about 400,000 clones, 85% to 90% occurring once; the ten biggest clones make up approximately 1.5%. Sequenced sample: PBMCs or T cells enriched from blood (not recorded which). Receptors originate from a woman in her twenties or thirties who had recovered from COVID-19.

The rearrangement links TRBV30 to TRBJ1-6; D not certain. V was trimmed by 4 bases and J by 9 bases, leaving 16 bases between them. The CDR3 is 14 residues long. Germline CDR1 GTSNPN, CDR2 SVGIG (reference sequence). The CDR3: CAWTVRQAFSPLHF. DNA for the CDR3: TGTGCCTGGACGGTAAGGCAGGCGTTTTCACCCCTCCACTTT. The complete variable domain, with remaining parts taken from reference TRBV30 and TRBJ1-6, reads SQTIHQWPATLVQPVGSPLSLECTVEGTSNPNLYWYRQAAGRGLQLLFYSVGIGQISSEVPQNLSASRPQDRQFILSSKKLLLSDSGFYLCAWTVRQAFSPLHFGNGTRLTVT.

DNA for the CDR3: TGTGCCATCGCGGGCAGTACCAACACTGAAGCTTTCTTT. Protein sequence: CAIAGSTNTEAFF. This chain connects TRBV10-3 to TRBJ1-1; D gene ambiguous. The CDR3 has 13 residues. Trimming stripped 8 bases from V and 2 bases from J, with 12 bases between. The germline V gene encodes CDR1 ENHRY and CDR2 SYGVKD.

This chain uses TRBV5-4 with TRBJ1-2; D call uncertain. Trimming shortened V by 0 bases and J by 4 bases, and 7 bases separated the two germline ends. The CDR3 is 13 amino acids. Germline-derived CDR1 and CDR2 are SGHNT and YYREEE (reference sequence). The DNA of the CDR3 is TGTGCCAGCAGCTTGGAAGCAGGCTATGGCTACACCTTC. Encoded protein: CASSLEAGYGYTF.

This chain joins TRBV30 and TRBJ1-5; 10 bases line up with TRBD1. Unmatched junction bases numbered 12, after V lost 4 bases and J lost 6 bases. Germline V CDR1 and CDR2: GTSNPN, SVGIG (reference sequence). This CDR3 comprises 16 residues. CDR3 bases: TGTGCCTGGAACCTTATAGGGACAGGGGTCTGTCAGCCCCAGCATTTT. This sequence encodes CAWNLIGTGVCQPQHF.

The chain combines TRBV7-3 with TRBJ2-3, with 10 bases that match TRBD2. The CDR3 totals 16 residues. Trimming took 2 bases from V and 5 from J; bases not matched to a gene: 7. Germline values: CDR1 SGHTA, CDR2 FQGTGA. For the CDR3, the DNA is TGTGCCAGCAGCTTAGGAGCGGGGGGGCTCGGAGATACGCAGTATTTT. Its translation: CASSLGAGGLGDTQYF.

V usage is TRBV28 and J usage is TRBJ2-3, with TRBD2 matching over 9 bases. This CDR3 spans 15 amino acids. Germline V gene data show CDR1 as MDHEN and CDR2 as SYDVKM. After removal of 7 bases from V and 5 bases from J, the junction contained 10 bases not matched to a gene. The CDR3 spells CASTPGGRAGDTQYF. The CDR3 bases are TGTGCCAGCACTCCCGGCGGGAGGGCTGGAGATACGCAGTATTTT.

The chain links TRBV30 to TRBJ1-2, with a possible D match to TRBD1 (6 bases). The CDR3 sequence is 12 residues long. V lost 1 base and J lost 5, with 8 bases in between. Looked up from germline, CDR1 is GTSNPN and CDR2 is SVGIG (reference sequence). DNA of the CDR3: TGTGCCTGGAGTGCCAGGGGATATGGCTACACCTTC. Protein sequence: CAWSARGYGYTF.

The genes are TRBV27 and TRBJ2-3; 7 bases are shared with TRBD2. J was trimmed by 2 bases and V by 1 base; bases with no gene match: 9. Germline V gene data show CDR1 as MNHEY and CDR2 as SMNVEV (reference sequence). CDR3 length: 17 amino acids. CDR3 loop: CASSLWGGSRATDTQYF. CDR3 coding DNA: TGTGCCAGCAGTTTATGGGGAGGGAGTCGGGCCACAGATACGCAGTATTTT.

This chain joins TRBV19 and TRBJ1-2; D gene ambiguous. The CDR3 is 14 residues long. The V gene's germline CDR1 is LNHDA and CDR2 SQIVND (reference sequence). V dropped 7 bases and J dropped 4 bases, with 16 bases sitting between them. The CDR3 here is CASTPTRSPYGYTF. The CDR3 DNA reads TGTGCCAGTACCCCTACCAGGTCGCCCTATGGCTACACCTTC.

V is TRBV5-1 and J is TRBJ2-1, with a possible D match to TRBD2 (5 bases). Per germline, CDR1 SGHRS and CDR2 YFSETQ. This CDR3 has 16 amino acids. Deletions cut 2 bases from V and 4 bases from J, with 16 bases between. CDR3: CASSFNPKSGYNEQFF. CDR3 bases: TGCGCCAGCAGCTTCAACCCTAAAAGCGGATACAATGAGCAGTTCTTC. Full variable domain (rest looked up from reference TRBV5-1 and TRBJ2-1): KAGVTQTPRYLIKTRGQQVTLSCSPISGHRSVSWYQQTPGQGLQFLFEYFSETQRNKGNFPGRFSGRQFSNSRSEMNVSTLELGDSALYLCASSFNPKSGYNEQFFGPGTRLTVL.

Here the CDR3 DNA reads TGCGCCAGCACCCCCCTCGGGGGACAGGGAGCGTCTAACTATGGCTACACCTTC. Its protein is CASTPLGGQGASNYGYTF. The chain joins TRBV5-1 to TRBJ1-2, with 9 bases lining up with TRBD1. V lost 6 bases, J lost 0 bases, and 15 bases stayed unmatched. The CDR3 spans 18 residues. CDR1 is SGHRS, CDR2 YFSETQ, per germline.

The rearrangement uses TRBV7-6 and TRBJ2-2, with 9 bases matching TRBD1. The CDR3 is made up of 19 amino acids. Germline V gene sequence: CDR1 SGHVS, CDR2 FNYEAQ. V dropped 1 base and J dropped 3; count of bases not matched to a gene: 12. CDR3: CASSLDGGTGLLDTGELFF. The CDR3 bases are TGTGCCAGCAGCTTAGATGGAGGGACAGGGTTGTTGGACACCGGGGAGCTGTTTTTT.

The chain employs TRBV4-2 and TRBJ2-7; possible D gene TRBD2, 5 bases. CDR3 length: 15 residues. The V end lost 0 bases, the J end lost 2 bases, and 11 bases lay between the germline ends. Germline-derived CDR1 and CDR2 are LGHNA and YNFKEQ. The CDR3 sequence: CASSQDYGLTYEQYF. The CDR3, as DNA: TGTGCCAGCAGCCAAGATTATGGACTGACCTACGAGCAGTACTTC.

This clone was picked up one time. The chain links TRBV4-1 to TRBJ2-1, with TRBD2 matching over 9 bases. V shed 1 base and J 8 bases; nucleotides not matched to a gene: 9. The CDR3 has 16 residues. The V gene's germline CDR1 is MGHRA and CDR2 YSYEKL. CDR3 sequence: CASSQVGLAGPDEQFF. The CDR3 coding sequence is TGCGCCAGCAGCCAAGTTGGTCTAGCGGGACCCGATGAGCAGTTCTTC.

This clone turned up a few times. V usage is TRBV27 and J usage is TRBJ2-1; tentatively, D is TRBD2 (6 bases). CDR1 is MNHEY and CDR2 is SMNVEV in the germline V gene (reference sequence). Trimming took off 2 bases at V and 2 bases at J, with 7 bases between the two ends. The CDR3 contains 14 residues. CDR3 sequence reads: CASSLTSTYNEQFF. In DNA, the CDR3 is TGTGCCAGCAGTTTAACTAGCACCTACAATGAGCAGTTCTTC.

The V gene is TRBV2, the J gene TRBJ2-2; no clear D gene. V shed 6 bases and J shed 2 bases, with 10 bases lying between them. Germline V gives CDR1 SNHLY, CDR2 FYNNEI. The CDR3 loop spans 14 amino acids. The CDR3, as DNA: TGTGCCAGCAGCGCGGTAGGCAACACCGGGGAGCTGTTTTTT. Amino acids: CASSAVGNTGELFF.

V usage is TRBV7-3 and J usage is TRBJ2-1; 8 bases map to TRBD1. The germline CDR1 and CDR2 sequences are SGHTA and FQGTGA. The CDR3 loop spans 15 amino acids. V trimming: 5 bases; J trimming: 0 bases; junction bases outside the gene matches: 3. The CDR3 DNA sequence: TGTGCCAGCAGCGGGACAGGAGACTCCTACAATGAGCAGTTCTTC. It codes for CASSGTGDSYNEQFF.

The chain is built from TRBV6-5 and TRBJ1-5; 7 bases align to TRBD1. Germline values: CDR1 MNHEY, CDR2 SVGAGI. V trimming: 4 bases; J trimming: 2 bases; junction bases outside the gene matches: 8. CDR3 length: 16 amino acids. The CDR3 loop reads CASSSHRGYGNQPQHF. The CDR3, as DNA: TGTGCCAGCAGTTCTCACAGGGGATACGGCAATCAGCCCCAGCATTTT.

CDR3 nucleotides: TGTGCCTGGAGTCCCTACGGGGGGATGAGCTCCTACAATGAGCAGTTCTTC. The encoded protein is CAWSPYGGMSSYNEQFF. The chain recombines TRBV30 with TRBJ2-1; 7 bases match TRBD2. This CDR3 region has 17 residues. Germline V gene lookup returns CDR1 GTSNPN and CDR2 SVGIG (reference sequence). With V trimmed by 2 bases and J by 0 bases, 10 bases remained unmatched.

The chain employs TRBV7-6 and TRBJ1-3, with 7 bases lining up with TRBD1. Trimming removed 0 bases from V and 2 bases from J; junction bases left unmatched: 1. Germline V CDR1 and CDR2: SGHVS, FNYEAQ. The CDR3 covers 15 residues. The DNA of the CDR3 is TGTGCCAGCAGCTTAGCAACAGGGGCTGGAAACACCATATATTTT. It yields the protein CASSLATGAGNTIYF.

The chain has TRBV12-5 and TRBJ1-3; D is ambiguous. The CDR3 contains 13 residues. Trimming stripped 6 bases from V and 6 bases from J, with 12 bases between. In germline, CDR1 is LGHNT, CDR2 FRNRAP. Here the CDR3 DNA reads TGTGCTAGTGGCCGCCCCCAGGCAAACACCATATATTTT. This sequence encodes CASGRPQANTIYF.